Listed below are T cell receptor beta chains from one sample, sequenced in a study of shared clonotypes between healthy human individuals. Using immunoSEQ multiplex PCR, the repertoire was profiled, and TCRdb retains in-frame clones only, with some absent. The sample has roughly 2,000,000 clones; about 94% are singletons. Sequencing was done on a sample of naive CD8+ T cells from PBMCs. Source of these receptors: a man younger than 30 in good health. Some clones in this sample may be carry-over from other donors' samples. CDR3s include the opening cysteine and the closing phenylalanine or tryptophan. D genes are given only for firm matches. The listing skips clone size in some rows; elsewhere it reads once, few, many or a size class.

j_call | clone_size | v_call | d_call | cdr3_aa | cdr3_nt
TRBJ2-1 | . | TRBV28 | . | CASRRGPSSYNEQFF | TGTGCCAGCAGACGGGGGCCGAGCTCCTACAATGAGCAGTTCTTC
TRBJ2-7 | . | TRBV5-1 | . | CASSRLGTGYEQYF | TGCGCCAGCAGCCGGCTGGGCACCGGCTACGAGCAGTACTTC
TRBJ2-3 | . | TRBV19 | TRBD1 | CASTSDRGPADTQYF | TGTGCCAGTACCTCGGACAGGGGGCCCGCAGATACGCAGTATTTT
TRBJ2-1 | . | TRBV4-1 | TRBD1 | CASMSGTGFHNEQFF | TGCGCCAGCATGTCCGGGACAGGGTTCCACAATGAGCAGTTCTTC
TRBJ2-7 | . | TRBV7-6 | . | CASSLDGVYEQYF | TGTGCCAGCAGCCTGGACGGGGTGTACGAGCAGTACTTC
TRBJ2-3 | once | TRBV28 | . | CASSPRFPDTQYF | TGTGCCAGCAGTCCCCGGTTCCCAGATACGCAGTATTTT
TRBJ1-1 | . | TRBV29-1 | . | CSVEDGGTTEAFF | TGCAGCGTTGAAGATGGGGGGACCACTGAAGCTTTCTTT
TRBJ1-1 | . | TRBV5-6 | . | CASSWDGNTEAFF | TGTGCCAGCAGCTGGGACGGGAACACTGAAGCTTTCTTT
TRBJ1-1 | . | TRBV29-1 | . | CSADGGDKEAFF | TGCAGCGCCGACGGGGGCGATAAAGAAGCTTTCTTT
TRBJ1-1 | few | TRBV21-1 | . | CASSWGQGNTEAFF | .
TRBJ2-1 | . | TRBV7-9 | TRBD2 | CASSFPSGSSYNEQFF | TGTGCCAGCAGCTTCCCTAGCGGAAGCTCCTACAATGAGCAGTTCTTC
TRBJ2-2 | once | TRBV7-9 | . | CASSRTMETGELFF | TGTGCCAGCAGTCGGACAATGGAAACCGGGGAGCTGTTTTTT
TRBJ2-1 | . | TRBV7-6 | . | CASSLLASSYNEQFF | TGTGCCAGCAGCTTATTGGCGAGCTCCTACAATGAGCAGTTCTTC
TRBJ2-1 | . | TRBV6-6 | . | CASRSGRTGWDEQFF | TGTGCCAGCCGGTCAGGGAGAACTGGCTGGGATGAGCAGTTCTTC
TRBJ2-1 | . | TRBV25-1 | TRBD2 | CASSEYDGLANEQFF | TGTGCCAGCAGTGAATATGATGGACTAGCGAATGAGCAGTTCTTC